Following are 24 T cell receptor beta chains from one sample sequenced in a study of T cell responses to AZD1222 COVID-19 vaccine. Data came from immunoSEQ multiplex PCR; TCRdb stores just in-frame clones and leaves some out. The sample carries 25,000 to 30,000 clones, 93% recorded once. This sample comprised peripheral blood, obtained on day 0 of AZD1222 vaccination. These receptor sequences come from an adult in good health.

J is TRBJ2-6 and V is TRBV29-1; D is unclear. V gave up 1 base and J gave up 0 bases, with 1 base separating them. Germline V lookup: CDR1 SQVTM, CDR2 ANQGSEA. The CDR3 spans 13 residues. As DNA, the CDR3 is TGCAGCGTTGAAGCCTCTGGGGCCAACGTCCTGACTTTC. Protein sequence: CSVEASGANVLTF.

The rearrangement links TRBV27 to TRBJ1-1; D is unclear. Germline CDR1 is MNHEY and CDR2 is SMNVEV (reference sequence). Trimming stripped 2 bases from V and 5 bases from J, with 9 bases between. The CDR3 runs 13 residues. CDR3 coding DNA: TGTGCCAGCAGTTTAGTAGAAAGAACTGAAGCTTTCTTT. Amino acid sequence: CASSLVERTEAFF.

The rearrangement uses TRBV6-5 and TRBJ1-6; D call uncertain. The CDR3 is made up of 13 amino acids. Germline V gene data show CDR1 as MNHEY and CDR2 as SVGAGI. V lost 6 bases and J 13 bases, leaving 16 bases between the germline ends. The CDR3 sequence: CASSHSLLDPLHF. The CDR3, as DNA: TGTGCCAGCAGCCACTCCCTGCTTGATCCCCTCCACTTT.

The V call is TRBV10-3, the J call TRBJ1-4; D unclear. V dropped 2 bases and J dropped 8 bases, with 15 bases sitting between them. In germline, CDR1 is ENHRY, CDR2 SYGVKD. The CDR3 length is 15 residues. CDR3 nucleotides: TGTGCCATCAGTGAGGAGGGCCCTGGGGAAGAAAAACTGTTTTTT. As protein: CAISEEGPGEEKLFF.

This chain connects TRBV5-6 to TRBJ1-1; no clear D gene. This CDR3 has 13 residues. Trimming removed 0 bases from V and 3 bases from J, with 6 bases in between. Germline loops: CDR1 SGHDT, CDR2 YYEEEE. Here the CDR3 reads CASSLGHYTEAFF. The CDR3 DNA is TGTGCCAGCAGCTTGGGGCACTACACTGAAGCTTTCTTT.

V and J are TRBV7-2 and TRBJ1-6; D unresolved. This CDR3 spans 14 amino acids. Trimming took 5 bases from V and 7 from J, leaving 12 bases between them. Germline V gene sequence: CDR1 SGHTA, CDR2 FQGNSA. CDR3 in amino acids: CASSPAGGNSPLHF. The CDR3 DNA sequence: TGTGCCAGCAGCCCCGCGGGTGGCAATTCACCCCTCCACTTT.

V gene TRBV11-1 combines with J gene TRBJ2-1; perhaps TRBD2 as D (6 bases). The germline V and J ends were trimmed by 3 bases and 6 bases, with 15 bases remaining between them. CDR1 SGHAT and CDR2 FQDESV come from the germline V gene (reference sequence). This CDR3 comprises 15 residues. The chain's CDR3 is CASSFRTTGRNEQFF. Here the CDR3 DNA reads TGTGCCAGCAGCTTCCGGACTACTGGGCGCAATGAGCAGTTCTTC.

The gene calls are TRBV29-1 and TRBJ2-7; D remains unclear. The length of the CDR3 is 12 residues. Trimming left V 6 bases short and J 1 base short, with 10 bases between. The germline V gene encodes CDR1 SQVTM and CDR2 ANQGSEA. CDR3 residues: CSVATNSYEQYF. The CDR3 DNA is TGCAGCGTCGCGACAAATTCCTACGAGCAGTACTTC.

The rearrangement links TRBV5-1 to TRBJ1-1; D is unclear. The CDR3 length is 16 residues. CDR1 and CDR2 from the germline V gene are SGHRS and YFSETQ. The V end was cut by 2 bases, the J end by 1 base, with 15 bases between. The CDR3: CASSLGSWLANTEAFF. The CDR3 bases are TGCGCCAGCAGCTTAGGTTCATGGCTAGCGAACACTGAAGCTTTCTTT.

The J gene is TRBJ1-2, the V gene TRBV18; TRBD1 aligns across 8 bases. V trimming: 0 bases; J trimming: 6 bases; junction bases outside the gene matches: 3. CDR1 and CDR2 from the germline V gene are KGHSH and LQKENI. The CDR3 is 14 residues long. The CDR3 nucleotides are TGTGCCAGCTCACCACCGACAGGGGTGAATGGCTACACCTTC. It yields the protein CASSPPTGVNGYTF. Using reference TRBV18 and TRBJ1-2 for the parts outside the CDR3, the full variable domain is NAGVMQNPRHLVRRRGQEARLRCSPMKGHSHVYWYRQLPEEGLKFMVYLQKENIIDESGMPKERFSAEFPKEGPSILRIQQVVRGDSAAYFCASSPPTGVNGYTFGSGTRLTVV.

The CDR3 spells CASSHLAVSYNEQFF. DNA of the CDR3: TGTGCCAGCAGCCATCTAGCGGTCTCCTACAATGAGCAGTTCTTC. The chain joins TRBV7-9 to TRBJ2-1, with 7 positions matching TRBD2. CDR1 SEHNR and CDR2 FQNEAQ come from the germline V gene (reference sequence). V trimming: 5 bases; J trimming: 0 bases; junction bases outside the gene matches: 4. The CDR3 is made up of 15 amino acids.

The chain carries TRBV18 and TRBJ2-1; 13 nucleotides line up with TRBD2. The length of the CDR3 is 17 residues. Germline lookup yields CDR1 KGHSH and CDR2 LQKENI. V shed 4 bases and J 2 bases; nucleotides not matched to a gene: 5. This CDR3 reads CASSHPGLAGTYNEQFF. For the CDR3, the DNA is TGTGCCAGCTCACACCCGGGACTAGCGGGAACCTACAATGAGCAGTTCTTC.

The genes are TRBV28 and TRBJ1-2; D is perhaps TRBD1 (5 bases). Per germline, CDR1 MDHEN and CDR2 SYDVKM. This CDR3 is built from 14 residues. V lost 4 bases and J lost 3, with 12 bases in between. The CDR3, as DNA: TGTGCCAGCAGTTCCCCCTTGGGGGACTATGGCTACACCTTC. Amino acid sequence: CASSSPLGDYGYTF.

The chain employs TRBV6-1 and TRBJ2-1; tentative D call: TRBD1 (6 bases). The CDR3 runs 16 residues. Germline CDR1 and CDR2: MNHNS and SASEGT. Between the trimmed V and J ends, which lost 3 bases and 1 base, there was a span of 13 bases. The CDR3 is CASSERQDWSYNEQFF. The CDR3, as DNA: TGTGCCAGCAGTGAGAGACAGGACTGGTCCTACAATGAGCAGTTCTTC.

This clone appeared once. V usage is TRBV9 and J usage is TRBJ1-2; tentative D call: TRBD1 (5 bases). The ends were cut back, 3 bases at V and 8 bases at J, with 14 bases in the middle. This CDR3 comprises 13 residues. Germline V lookup: CDR1 SGDLS, CDR2 YYNGEE. As DNA, the CDR3 is TGTGCCAGCAGCGCCCCCCCTACAGGCGGCTACACCTTC. It encodes CASSAPPTGGYTF. The full variable domain, with the rest looked up from reference TRBV9 and TRBJ1-2, is DSGVTQTPKHLITATGQRVTLRCSPRSGDLSVYWYQQSLDQGLQFLIQYYNGEERAKGNILERFSAQQFPDLHSELNLSSLELGDSALYFCASSAPPTGGYTFGSGTRLTVV.

The chain employs TRBV19 and TRBJ1-5, with TRBD1 as a possible D gene (5 bases). Germline assignment: CDR1 LNHDA and CDR2 SQIVND (reference sequence). The V end was cut by 1 base, the J end by 6 bases, with 7 bases between. This CDR3 contains 13 residues. The CDR3 DNA sequence: TGTGCCAGTAGTATAGGCAGGGTTCAGCCCCAGCATTTT. As protein: CASSIGRVQPQHF.

This clone was recorded only once. The chain combines TRBV13 with TRBJ1-5; D is ambiguous. CDR3 length: 13 residues. Germline V lookup: CDR1 PRHDT, CDR2 FYEKMQ (reference sequence). V lost 6 bases, J lost 2 bases, and 8 bases lay in between. This CDR3 reads CASSRNGNQPQHF. The CDR3 region has the DNA TGTGCCAGCAGTCGGAACGGCAATCAGCCCCAGCATTTT.

This clone occurred a few times. The chain uses TRBV7-9 and TRBJ1-2, with a weak D call TRBD1 (5 bases). V was shortened by 0 bases and J by 6 bases, with 8 bases between the two germline ends. CDR1 and CDR2 (germline): SEHNR, FQNEAQ (reference sequence). This CDR3 spans 13 amino acids. The CDR3 spells CASSLAGGDGYTF. DNA of the CDR3: TGTGCCAGCAGCTTAGCAGGAGGGGATGGCTACACCTTC.

The V gene is TRBV7-2, the J gene TRBJ2-1, with 11 bases matching TRBD2. V was pared by 10 bases and J by 2 bases, with 7 bases of the junction left unmatched. Germline V gives CDR1 SGHTA, CDR2 FQGNSA. The CDR3 contains 15 residues. The CDR3 spells CATGTSGSPYNEQFF. The CDR3 region has the DNA TGTGCCACCGGAACTAGCGGGAGCCCCTACAATGAGCAGTTCTTC.

The chain links TRBV20-1 to TRBJ1-5; D perhaps matches TRBD1 (5 bases). The V and J ends lost 3 bases and 6 bases respectively, with 12 bases between them. This CDR3 contains 13 residues. Per germline, CDR1 DFQATT and CDR2 SNEGSKA (reference sequence). CDR3 in DNA: TGCAGTGCTAGTCAGGGAGGTGGTCAGCCCCAGCATTTT. Translating gives CSASQGGGQPQHF.

The rearrangement joins TRBV10-3 to TRBJ1-2; no clear D. The CDR3 length is 13 residues. CDR1 is ENHRY, CDR2 SYGVKD, per germline. V was trimmed by 4 bases and J by 5 bases, leaving 11 bases between them. The CDR3 loop reads CAISADPSYGYTF. DNA for the CDR3: TGTGCCATCAGTGCGGACCCGAGTTATGGCTACACCTTC.

The chain couples TRBV24-1 to TRBJ1-2; no clear D gene. Per the germline V gene, CDR1 is KGHDR and CDR2 is SFDVKD. The V end was cut by 11 bases, the J end by 3 bases, with 30 bases between. The CDR3 contains 18 residues. The CDR3 DNA reads TGTGCCATTGCGGATACCGGGTCCCCCTATTCTACCCACTATGGCTACACCTTC. As protein: CAIADTGSPYSTHYGYTF.

This rearrangement joins TRBV29-1 to TRBJ2-7; TRBD2 matches 7 bases. The CDR3 is made up of 15 amino acids. Trimming took 5 bases from V and 3 from J; bases not matched to a gene: 13. Germline lookup yields CDR1 SQVTM and CDR2 ANQGSEA. The chain's CDR3 is CSVLDTGGRNYEQYF. For the CDR3, the DNA is TGCAGCGTTCTAGATACGGGGGGACGGAACTACGAGCAGTACTTC.

This chain links TRBV3-1 (or the pseudogene TRBV3-2) with TRBJ1-1; weak D call: TRBD1 (5 bases). Germline V gene sequence: CDR1 LGHDT, CDR2 YNNKEL (reference sequence). Between the trimmed V and J ends, which lost 1 base and 7 bases, there was a span of 10 bases. The CDR3 is made up of 13 amino acids. The CDR3 nucleotides read TGTGCCAGCAGCCAAGTTTACCAGGGTGAAGCTTTCTTT. As protein: CASSQVYQGEAFF.